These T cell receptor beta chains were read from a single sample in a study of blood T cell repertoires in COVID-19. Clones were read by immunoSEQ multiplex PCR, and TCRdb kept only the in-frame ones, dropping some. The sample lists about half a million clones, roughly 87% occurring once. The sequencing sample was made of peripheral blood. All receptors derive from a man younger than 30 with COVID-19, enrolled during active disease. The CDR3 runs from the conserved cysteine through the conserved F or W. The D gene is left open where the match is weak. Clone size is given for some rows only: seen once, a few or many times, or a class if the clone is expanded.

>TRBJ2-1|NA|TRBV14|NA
TGTGCCAGCAGGGTCACGGGAACGAATGAGCAGTTCTTC
CASRVTGTNEQFF
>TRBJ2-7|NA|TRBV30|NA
TGTGCCTGGAGTATGGTCAGGGGCAACTACGAGCAGTACTTC
CAWSMVRGNYEQYF
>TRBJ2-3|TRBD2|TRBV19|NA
TGTGCCAGTAGTATAGATAGGGCGGGGGTCCGCACAGATACGCAGTATTTT
CASSIDRAGVRTDTQYF
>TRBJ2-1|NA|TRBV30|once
TGTGCCTGGAGGGACGGGAGCTCCTACAATGAGCAGTTCTTC
CAWRDGSSYNEQFF
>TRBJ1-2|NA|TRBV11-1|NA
TGTGCCAGCAGCTTGGGACACCGATATGGCTACACCTTC
CASSLGHRYGYTF
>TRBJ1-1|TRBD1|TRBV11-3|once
TGTGCCAGCAGCTTAGCCGGGACAGGGAACACTGAAGCTTTCTTT
CASSLAGTGNTEAFF
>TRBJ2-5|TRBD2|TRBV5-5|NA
TGTGCCAGCAGCTTGCGAGTAATAGCGGGGGGAGGGTCGGAGACCCAGTACTTC
CASSLRVIAGGGSETQYF
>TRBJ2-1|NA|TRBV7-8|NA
TGTGCCAGCAGCTTAGTGGGGGCCAGCTCCTACAATGAGCAGTTCTTC
CASSLVGASSYNEQFF
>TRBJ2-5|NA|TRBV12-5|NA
TGTGCTAGTGGTCTACGGAAGTCCGGGGTCCAAGAGACCCAGTACTTC
CASGLRKSGVQETQYF
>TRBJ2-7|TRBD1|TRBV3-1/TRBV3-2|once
TGTGCCAGCAGCCATCGGGACAGGGACCACGAGCAGTACTTC
CASSHRDRDHEQYF
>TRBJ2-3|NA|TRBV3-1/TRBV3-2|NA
TGTGCCAGCAGCCAAGATTTGGGGGGAGCAGATACGCAGTATTTT
CASSQDLGGADTQYF
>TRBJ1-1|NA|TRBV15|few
TGTGCCACCAGCAGAGACCTGGCAGGGAAAGCTTTCTTT
CATSRDLAGKAFF
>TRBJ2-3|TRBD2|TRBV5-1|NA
TGCGCCAGCAGCTTTAGTGCGGGGGGGCCCGATACGCAGTATTTT
CASSFSAGGPDTQYF
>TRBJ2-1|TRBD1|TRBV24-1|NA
TGTGCCACCAGTGATTCCGGGACAGGGAGGTCCAATGAGCAGTTCTTC
CATSDSGTGRSNEQFF
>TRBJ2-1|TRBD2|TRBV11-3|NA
TGTGCCAGCAGCAGCGGGACTAGCGGGGGGATCGATGAGCAGTTCTTC
CASSSGTSGGIDEQFF
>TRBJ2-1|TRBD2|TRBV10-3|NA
TGTGCCATCAGCTCGACTAGCGGGCCATACAATGAGCAGTTCTTC
CAISSTSGPYNEQFF
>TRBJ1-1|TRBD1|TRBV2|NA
TGTGCCAGCAGGGACAGGGGGCCTGAAGCTTTCTTT
CASRDRGPEAFF
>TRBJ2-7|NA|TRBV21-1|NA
TGTGCCAGCAGCAAAGTAGCGGGAGGTCCCTACGAGCAGTACTTC
CASSKVAGGPYEQYF
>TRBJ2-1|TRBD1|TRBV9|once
TGTGCCAGCAGCCTAGCCGAGGGACAGGTAGGCGATGAGCAGTTCTTC
CASSLAEGQVGDEQFF
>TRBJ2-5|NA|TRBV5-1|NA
TGCGCCAGCAGCTGGTCGGGGGAATTAGGGGAGACCCAGTACTTC
CASSWSGELGETQYF
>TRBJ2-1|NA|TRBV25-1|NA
TGTGCCAGCAGTCGGGCAGGGGATTTCGATGAGCAGTTCTTC
CASSRAGDFDEQFF
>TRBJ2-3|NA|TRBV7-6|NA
TGTGCCAGCAGCTTTGCTGCGTCAGGGCGAAGCACAGATACGCAGTATTTT
CASSFAASGRSTDTQYF
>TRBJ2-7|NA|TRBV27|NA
TGTGCCAGCAGTTTAGGAGCTAGCCTAACCTACGAGCAGTACTTC
CASSLGASLTYEQYF
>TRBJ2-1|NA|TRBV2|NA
TGTGCCAGCAGTGATCAGGGGAGGGGGTCGCACAATGAGCAGTTCTTC
CASSDQGRGSHNEQFF
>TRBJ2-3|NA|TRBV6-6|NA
TGTGCCAGCAGTTGGACACCGACTAGCACAGATACGCAGTATTTT
CASSWTPTSTDTQYF
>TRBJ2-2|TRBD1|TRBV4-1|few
TGCGCCAGCAGCCAAGCTCCCTACGGGACAGGGCGCACCGGGGAGCTGTTTTTT
CASSQAPYGTGRTGELFF
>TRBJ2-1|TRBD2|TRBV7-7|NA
TGTGCTAGCAGCTTGACTAGCGGGAGGGAGGGCACCTACAATGAGCAGTTCTTC
CASSLTSGREGTYNEQFF
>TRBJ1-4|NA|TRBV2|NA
TGTGCCAGCAGTGACAGAGGTCTGGGTTCACTCAAACTGTTTTTT
CASSDRGLGSLKLFF
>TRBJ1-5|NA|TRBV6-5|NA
TGTGCCAGCAGTCCCCGACAGCAGAATCAGCCCCAGCATTTT
CASSPRQQNQPQHF
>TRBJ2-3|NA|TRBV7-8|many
TGTGCCAGCATCCCCAACCCGGCCACGTACGGGGGAAGGTGGGATACGCAGTATTTT
CASIPNPATYGGRWDTQYF
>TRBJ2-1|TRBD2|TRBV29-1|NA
TGCAGCGTTGAAACTAGCGGGAGGTCGGATGAGCAGTTCTTC
CSVETSGRSDEQFF
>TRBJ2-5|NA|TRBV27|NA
TGTGCCAGCAGTCGTACAGGGTCGGAGACCCAGTACTTC
CASSRTGSETQYF
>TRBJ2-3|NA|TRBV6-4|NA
TGTGCCAGCAGTCTTCAGGGCGGAACAGATACGCAGTATTTT
CASSLQGGTDTQYF
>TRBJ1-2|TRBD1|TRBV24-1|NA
TGTGCCACCAGTGGGGTGCAGGGGGAGAATTATGGCTACACCTTC
CATSGVQGENYGYTF
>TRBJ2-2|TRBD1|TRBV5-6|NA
TGTGCCAGCAGATCACAGGGGTACACCGGGGAGCTGTTTTTT
CASRSQGYTGELFF
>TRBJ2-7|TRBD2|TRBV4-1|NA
TGCGCCAGCAGCCAATCTTCTAGCGGACTTACCTACGAGCAGTACTTC
CASSQSSSGLTYEQYF
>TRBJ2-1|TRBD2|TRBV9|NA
TGTGCCAGCAGCGTAGAGATAGCGGGAGTGGATGAGCAGTTCTTC
CASSVEIAGVDEQFF
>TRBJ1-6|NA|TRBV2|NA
TGTGCCAGCAGTGAATCAGTTAATTCACCCCTCCACTTT
CASSESVNSPLHF
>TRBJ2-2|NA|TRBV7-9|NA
TGTGCCAGCAGCTTTACAGTTGCCGGGGAGCTGTTTTTT
CASSFTVAGELFF
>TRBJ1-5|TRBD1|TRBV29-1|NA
TGCAGCGTCTCTGCCAGGGGGCGCGATCAGCCCCAGCATTTT
CSVSARGRDQPQHF
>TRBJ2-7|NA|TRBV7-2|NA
TGTGCCAGTACCCCGGGACTCATCTACGAGCAGTACTTC
CASTPGLIYEQYF
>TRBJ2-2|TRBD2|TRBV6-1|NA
TGTGCCAGCAGTGCTCTAAGCGGGAGGGCCGGGAACACCGGGGAGCTGTTTTTT
CASSALSGRAGNTGELFF
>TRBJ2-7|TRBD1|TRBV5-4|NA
TGTGCCAGCAGCCCCGGACAGGGAAGCGAGCAGTACTTC
CASSPGQGSEQYF
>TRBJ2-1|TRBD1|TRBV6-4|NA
TGTGCCAGCAGCGAGACAGGGGTTGTCAGCAATGAGCAGTTCTTC
CASSETGVVSNEQFF
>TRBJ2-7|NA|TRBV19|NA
TGTGCCAGTAGTAGTGGACTTTCCTACGAGCAGTACTTC
CASSSGLSYEQYF
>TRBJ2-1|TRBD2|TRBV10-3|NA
TGTGCCATCAGTGAGGGGCTAGCGGGATGGGGCGATGAGCAGTTCTTC
CAISEGLAGWGDEQFF
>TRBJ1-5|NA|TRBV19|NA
TGTGCCAGTAGTATATTGGCAGGGTGGCAGCCCCAGCATTTT
CASSILAGWQPQHF
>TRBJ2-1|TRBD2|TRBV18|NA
TGTGCCAGCTCACCACCCCTAGCGGGGGAGGATGAGCAGTTCTTC
CASSPPLAGEDEQFF
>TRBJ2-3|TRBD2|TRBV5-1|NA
TGCGCCAGCAGCTGGGACTACACAGATACGCAGTATTTT
CASSWDYTDTQYF
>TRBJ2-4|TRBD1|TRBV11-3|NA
TGTGCCAGCAGCGCCCGATCGGACAGGCCGCTCATTCAGTACTTC
CASSARSDRPLIQYF
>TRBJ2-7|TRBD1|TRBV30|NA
TGTGCCTGGAGCCCGGGACAGGGAGAATACGAGCAGTACTTC
CAWSPGQGEYEQYF